This TCR beta chain derives from a study of blood T cell repertoires in COVID-19. Study-level background: The United States, Italy and Spain supplied acute and convalescent COVID-19 samples.

The CDR3 sequence is 15 residues long. CDR1 and CDR2 (germline): SSHAT, FNYEAQ (reference sequence). Authors' methods: Using reference gene primer amplification, nucleated cell counts were estimated. The repertoire was sequenced with immunoSEQ multiplex PCR; TCRdb's copy has only in-frame clones and lacks some. For V, J and clone size, that table is used; D and trimming come from the DNA. There are roughly 180,000 clones in the sample; more than 65% occur only once, and about 5.8% lies in the top ten. This chain uses TRBV7-7 with TRBJ2-7; 9 nucleotides align to TRBD2. The clonotype was recovered from a woman aged 40 to 50 with acute COVID-19. The sequencing sample was made of PBMCs or T cells enriched from blood (not recorded which). The CDR3: CASSLIAGAPYEQYV. For the CDR3, the DNA is TGTGCTAGCAGCTTGATAGCGGGGGCCCCGTACGAGCAGTACGTC.